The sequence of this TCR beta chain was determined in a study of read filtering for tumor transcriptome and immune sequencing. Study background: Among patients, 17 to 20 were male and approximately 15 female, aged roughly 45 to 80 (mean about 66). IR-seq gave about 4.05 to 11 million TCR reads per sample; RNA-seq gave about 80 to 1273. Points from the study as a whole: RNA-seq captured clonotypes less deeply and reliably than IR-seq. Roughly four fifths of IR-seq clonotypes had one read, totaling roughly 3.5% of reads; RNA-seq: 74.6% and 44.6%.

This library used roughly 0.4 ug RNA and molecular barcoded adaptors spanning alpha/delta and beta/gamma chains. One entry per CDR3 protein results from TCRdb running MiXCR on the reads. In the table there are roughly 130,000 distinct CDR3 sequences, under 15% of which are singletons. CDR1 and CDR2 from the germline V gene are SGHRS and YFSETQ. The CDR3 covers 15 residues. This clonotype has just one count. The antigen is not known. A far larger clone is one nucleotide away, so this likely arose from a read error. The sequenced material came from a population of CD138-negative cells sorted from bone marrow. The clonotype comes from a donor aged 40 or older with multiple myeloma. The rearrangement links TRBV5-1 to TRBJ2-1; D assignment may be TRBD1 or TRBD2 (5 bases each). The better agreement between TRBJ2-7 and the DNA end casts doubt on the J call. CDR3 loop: CASSVRDGSSYGQYF. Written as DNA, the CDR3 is TGCGCCAGCAGCGTCCGGGACGGAAGCTCCTACGGGCAGTACTTC.